A selection of T cell receptor beta chains follows, all from one sample in a study of OX40 agonist ivuxolimab in advanced cancers. Sequenced by immunoSEQ multiplex PCR; TCRdb stores in-frame clones only, minus some. The sample holds about 62,000 clones; 60% to 85% are singletons and the top ten take roughly 11%. This sample comprised CD4+ or CD8+ T cells sorted from blood, obtained in a trial of the OX40 agonist ivuxolimab. The receptors originated from an adult with an advanced solid tumor such as melanoma, head and neck, liver or kidney cancer. Each CDR3 is given with its conserved first and last residue. The order of the fields is V gene, CDR3 protein.

TRBV7-2 | CASSLGSVTGQETQYF
TRBV5-4 | CASSFRGSDEQYF
TRBV4-1 | CASSQEETGYYEQYF
TRBV18 | CASSPDRGRTDTQYF
TRBV27 | CASSLGNSYEQYF
TRBV9 | CASSVRADNEQFF
TRBV7-2 | CASSSRATEAFF
TRBV15 | CATSPKPQHF
TRBV2 | CASSLQGTDTQYF
TRBV9 | CASRPEYPYNEQFF
TRBV9 | CASSVEGAGANVLTF
TRBV6-1 | CASSEFPGGTNQPQHF
TRBV9 | CASSVGAGENYGYTF
TRBV6-6 | CASTWGGEETYEQYF
TRBV7-8 | CASSLAPYEQYF
TRBV27 | CASSLEWKTSTDTQYF
TRBV10-3 | CAISDGQSARYEQYF